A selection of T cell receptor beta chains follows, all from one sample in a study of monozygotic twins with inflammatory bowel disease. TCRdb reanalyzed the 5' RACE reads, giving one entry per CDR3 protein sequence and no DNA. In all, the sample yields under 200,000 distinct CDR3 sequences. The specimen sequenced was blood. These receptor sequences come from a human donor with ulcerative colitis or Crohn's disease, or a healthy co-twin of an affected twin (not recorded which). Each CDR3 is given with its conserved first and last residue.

CDR3: CASKLTRSTDTQYF
J: TRBJ2-3
V: TRBV6-6

CDR3: CASSPMVAGGEETQYF
J: TRBJ2-5
V: TRBV18

CDR3: CASSGGGTEAFF
J: TRBJ1-1
V: TRBV7-3

CDR3: CASSLDQGISTEAFF
J: TRBJ1-1
V: TRBV5-6

CDR3: CASSTRLGLAEGTDTQYF
J: TRBJ2-3
V: TRBV27

CDR3: CSARRGTGGDTQYF
J: TRBJ2-3
V: TRBV20-1

CDR3: CASRMSAGTDTQYF
J: TRBJ2-3
V: TRBV7-9

CDR3: CASSQAHSGANVLTF
J: TRBJ2-6
V: TRBV4-3

CDR3: CASSLGLSAQVYFSGANVLTF
J: TRBJ2-6
V: TRBV5-6

CDR3: CASSQAREGTDTQYF
J: TRBJ2-3
V: TRBV4-2

CDR3: CSASAGLADYNEQFF
J: TRBJ2-1
V: TRBV20-1

CDR3: CASSRTGVSEQFF
J: TRBJ2-1
V: TRBV6-2/TRBV6-3

CDR3: CASSPDRGGMTEAFF
J: TRBJ1-1
V: TRBV7-2

CDR3: CASSLGGNTGGNYGYTF
J: TRBJ1-2
V: TRBV28

CDR3: CASSLAGGAIGGEQFF
J: TRBJ2-1
V: TRBV7-3

CDR3: CASSVVGSPGELFF
J: TRBJ2-2
V: TRBV9

CDR3: CASSEAGGTDTQYF
J: TRBJ2-3
V: TRBV6-4

CDR3: CSAPGRVGDTQYF
J: TRBJ2-3
V: TRBV20-1

CDR3: CASSAGQGLLDGYTF
J: TRBJ1-2
V: TRBV19

CDR3: CASSSGTPNTEAFF
J: TRBJ1-1
V: TRBV6-1

CDR3: CASSPGAQGPYNQPQHF
J: TRBJ1-5
V: TRBV11-2

CDR3: CASSQGPWDNEQFF
J: TRBJ2-1
V: TRBV4-3

CDR3: CASRTAGGLFLETQYF
J: TRBJ2-5
V: TRBV5-6

CDR3: CASSPGEGFDQPQHF
J: TRBJ1-5
V: TRBV18

CDR3: CASSLEGYLQETQYF
J: TRBJ2-5
V: TRBV5-1

CDR3: CASRGRQETNYGYTF
J: TRBJ1-2
V: TRBV6-1

CDR3: CASSLGFSTDTQYF
J: TRBJ2-3
V: TRBV7-2

CDR3: CASSLASGGAAFF
J: TRBJ2-1
V: TRBV5-6

CDR3: CSAWTGSDQPQHF
J: TRBJ1-5
V: TRBV20-1

CDR3: CASIQGENTEAFF
J: TRBJ1-1
V: TRBV7-6

CDR3: CASSSGDYNEQFF
J: TRBJ2-1
V: TRBV11-3

CDR3: CASSESSQSYEQYF
J: TRBJ2-7
V: TRBV10-2

CDR3: CSARGGDSVSSTDTQYF
J: TRBJ2-3
V: TRBV20-1

CDR3: CASSLEVEINGYTF
J: TRBJ1-2
V: TRBV11-2

CDR3: CASSPRQGAYEQYF
J: TRBJ2-7
V: TRBV28

CDR3: CASSQRPGLYSYNEQFF
J: TRBJ2-1
V: TRBV7-2

CDR3: CASSPRYEDTQYF
J: TRBJ2-3
V: TRBV18

CDR3: CASSLTFPYEQYF
J: TRBJ2-7
V: TRBV5-6

CDR3: CASSLGHHNQPQHF
J: TRBJ1-5
V: TRBV5-1

CDR3: CASSLTQGNEKLFF
J: TRBJ1-4
V: TRBV7-9

CDR3: CASSQGTGKLSEQYF
J: TRBJ2-7
V: TRBV7-9

CDR3: CASSLRPYEQYF
J: TRBJ2-7
V: TRBV5-1

CDR3: CASSLVGGAGTDTQYF
J: TRBJ2-3
V: TRBV11-2

CDR3: CASRAGTYEQYF
J: TRBJ2-7
V: TRBV12-3/TRBV12-4

CDR3: CSVEEGADEKLFF
J: TRBJ1-4
V: TRBV29-1

CDR3: CASSLRQREAVYNEQFF
J: TRBJ2-1
V: TRBV7-2

CDR3: CASSYRGGRETQYF
J: TRBJ2-5
V: TRBV21-1

CDR3: CASSLEAGPSSYEQYF
J: TRBJ2-7
V: TRBV7-6